The present entry profiles one T cell receptor beta chain with its context. From germline, CDR1 is KGHSH and CDR2 LQKENI. V lost 0 bases to trimming and J lost 6 bases, with 16 bases between them. CDR3 size: 16 residues. The data belong to a study of blood T cell repertoires in COVID-19. As processed by the authors: Amplification of reference gene primers provided the estimated nucleated cell counts. Data came from immunoSEQ multiplex PCR; TCRdb stores just in-frame clones and leaves some out. V and J calls and clone size come straight from that table; D and trimming were deduced from the DNA. Seen here are about 120,000 clones, 75% to 90% observed once, and the top ten hold roughly 29%.

Sequenced: peripheral blood. The chain has TRBV18 and TRBJ2-3; a possible D gene is TRBD2 (5 bases). The sequence was obtained from a woman aged 70-85 years with acute or convalescent COVID-19. This CDR3 reads CASSPPRDFIVDTQYF. The CDR3 DNA sequence: TGTGCCAGCTCACCACCACGGGATTTTATAGTGGATACGCAGTATTTT.